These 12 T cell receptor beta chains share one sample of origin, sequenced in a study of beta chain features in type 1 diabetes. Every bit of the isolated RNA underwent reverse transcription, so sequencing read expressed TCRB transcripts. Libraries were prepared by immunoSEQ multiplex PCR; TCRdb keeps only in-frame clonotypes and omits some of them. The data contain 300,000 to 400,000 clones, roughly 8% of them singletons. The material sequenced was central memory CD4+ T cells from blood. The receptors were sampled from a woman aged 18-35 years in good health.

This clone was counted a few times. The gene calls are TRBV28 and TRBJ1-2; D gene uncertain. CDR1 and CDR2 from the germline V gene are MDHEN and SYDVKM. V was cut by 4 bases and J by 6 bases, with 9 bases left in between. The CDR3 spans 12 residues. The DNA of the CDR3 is TGTGCCAGCAGTTCCACAGAGGATGGCTACACCTTC. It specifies CASSSTEDGYTF.

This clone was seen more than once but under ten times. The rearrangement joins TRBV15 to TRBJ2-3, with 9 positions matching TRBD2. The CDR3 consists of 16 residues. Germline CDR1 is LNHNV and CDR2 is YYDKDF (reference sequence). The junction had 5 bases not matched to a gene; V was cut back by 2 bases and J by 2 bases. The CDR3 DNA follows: TGTGCCACCAGCAGATACTTAGCGGGAGCCACAGATACGCAGTATTTT. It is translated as CATSRYLAGATDTQYF.

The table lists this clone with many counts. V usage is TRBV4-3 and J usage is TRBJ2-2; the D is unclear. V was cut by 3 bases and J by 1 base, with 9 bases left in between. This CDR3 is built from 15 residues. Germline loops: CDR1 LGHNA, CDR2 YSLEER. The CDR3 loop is CASSQIDGNTGELFF. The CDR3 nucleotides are TGCGCCAGCAGCCAGATTGACGGGAACACCGGGGAGCTGTTTTTT.

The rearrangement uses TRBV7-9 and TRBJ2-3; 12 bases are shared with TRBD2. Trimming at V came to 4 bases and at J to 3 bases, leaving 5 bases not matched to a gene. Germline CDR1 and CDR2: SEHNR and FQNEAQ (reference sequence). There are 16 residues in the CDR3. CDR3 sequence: CASSYPTSGRTDTQYF. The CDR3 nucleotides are TGTGCCAGCAGCTACCCGACTAGCGGGAGAACAGATACGCAGTATTTT. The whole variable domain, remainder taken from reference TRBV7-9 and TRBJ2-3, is DTGVSQNPRHKITKRGQNVTFRCDPISEHNRLYWYRQTLGQGPEFLTYFQNEAQLEKSRLLSDRFSAERPKGSFSTLEIQRTEQGDSAMYLCASSYPTSGRTDTQYFGPGTRLTVL.

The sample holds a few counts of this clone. CDR3 nucleotides: TGTGCCAGCAGCTTAGGACAGGGCGTGGAGACCCAGTACTTC. Its translation: CASSLGQGVETQYF. The chain has TRBV11-2 and TRBJ2-5; 7 nucleotides align to TRBD1. The CDR3 is made up of 14 amino acids. Germline CDR1 and CDR2: SGHAT and FQNNGV. Trimming at V came to 1 base and at J to 5 bases, leaving 4 bases not matched to a gene. The complete variable domain, with remaining parts taken from reference TRBV11-2 and TRBJ2-5, reads EAGVAQSPRYKIIEKRQSVAFWCNPISGHATLYWYQQILGQGPKLLIQFQNNGVVDDSQLPKDRFSAERLKGVDSTLKIQPAKLEDSAVYLCASSLGQGVETQYFGPGTRLLVL.

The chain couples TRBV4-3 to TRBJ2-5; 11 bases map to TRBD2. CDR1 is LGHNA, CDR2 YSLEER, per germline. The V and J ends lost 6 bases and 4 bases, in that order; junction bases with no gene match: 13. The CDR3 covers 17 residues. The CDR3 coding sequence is TGCGCCAGCAGGCAACGGGGGCTAGCGGGAGGTGGAGAGACCCAGTACTTC. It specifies CASRQRGLAGGGETQYF.

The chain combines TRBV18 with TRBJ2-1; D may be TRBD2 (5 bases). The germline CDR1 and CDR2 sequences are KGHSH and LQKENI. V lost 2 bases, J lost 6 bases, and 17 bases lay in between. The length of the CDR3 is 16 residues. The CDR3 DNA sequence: TGTGCCAGCTCACCAACCGTTCGGATCGGAGGCAATGAGCAGTTCTTC. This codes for CASSPTVRIGGNEQFF.

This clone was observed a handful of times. The CDR3 sequence: CASSQEEGMNTEAFF. The CDR3 DNA sequence: TGTGCCAGCAGCCAAGAGGAGGGAATGAACACTGAAGCTTTCTTT. V gene TRBV7-2 combines with J gene TRBJ1-1, with D unclear. Germline V CDR1 and CDR2: SGHTA, FQGNSA. Trimming cost V 5 bases and J 0 bases, with 13 bases left between them. The CDR3 extends over 15 amino acids. Looking up the rest from reference TRBV7-2 and TRBJ1-1 gives the full variable domain: GAGVSQSPSNKVTEKGKDVELRCDPISGHTALYWYRQSLGQGLEFLIYFQGNSAPDKSGLPSDRFSAERTGGSVSTLTIQRTQQEDSAVYLCASSQEEGMNTEAFFGQGTRLTVV.

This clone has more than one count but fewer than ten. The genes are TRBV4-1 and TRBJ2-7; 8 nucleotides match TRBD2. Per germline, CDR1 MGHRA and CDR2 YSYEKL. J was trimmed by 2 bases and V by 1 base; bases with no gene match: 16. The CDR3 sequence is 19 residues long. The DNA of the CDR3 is TGCGCCAGCAGCCAAGGTCTCCCTTCTCTTACGGGAGGGCCCTACGAGCAGTACTTC. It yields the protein CASSQGLPSLTGGPYEQYF.

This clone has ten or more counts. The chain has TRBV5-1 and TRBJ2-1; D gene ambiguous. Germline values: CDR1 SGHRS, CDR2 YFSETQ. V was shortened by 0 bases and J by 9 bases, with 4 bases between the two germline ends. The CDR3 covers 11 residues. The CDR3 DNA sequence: TGCGCCAGCAGCTTGGTGTCTGAGCAGTTCTTC. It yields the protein CASSLVSEQFF.

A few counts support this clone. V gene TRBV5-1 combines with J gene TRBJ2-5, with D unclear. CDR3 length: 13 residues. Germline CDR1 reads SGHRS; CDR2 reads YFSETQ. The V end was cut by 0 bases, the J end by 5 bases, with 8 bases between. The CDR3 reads CASSLEVEETQYF. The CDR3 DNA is TGCGCCAGCAGCTTGGAGGTTGAGGAGACCCAGTACTTC.

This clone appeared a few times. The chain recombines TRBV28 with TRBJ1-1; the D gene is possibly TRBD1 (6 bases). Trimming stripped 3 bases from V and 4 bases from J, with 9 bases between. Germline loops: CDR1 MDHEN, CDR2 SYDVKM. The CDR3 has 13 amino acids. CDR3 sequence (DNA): TGTGCCAGCAGTTTTACAGGGTCCACTGAAGCTTTCTTT. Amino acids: CASSFTGSTEAFF.